The clone carrying this T cell receptor beta chain was observed a few times. Its antigen is still unknown. The sample comes from a study of post-analysis software for immune sequencing data. Study results and limitations: About five TRBV segments, including TRBV5-6, TRBV5-1 and TRBV20-1, were more frequent in patients than controls. When the samples were clustered directly with F measure, those that had been prepared in the same batch showed strong co-clustering.

V was clipped by 1 base and J by 4 bases; unmatched bases: 6. Germline V lookup: CDR1 SEHNR, CDR2 FQNEAQ (reference sequence). This CDR3 is built from 16 residues. Every TCR beta cDNA library bore unique molecular identifiers. Via MiXCR, TCRdb re-called the PCR reads, giving one row per CDR3 protein. Among hundreds of thousands of distinct CDR3 sequences listed, about a third were seen once. The receptor was isolated from a girl under 18 with multiple sclerosis. The V and J genes are TRBV7-9 and TRBJ1-2, with TRBD1 matching over 10 bases. The sequencing sample was made of blood. Here the CDR3 DNA reads TGTGCCAGCAGCTTAGATTGGGACAGGGGACGCTATGGCTACACCTTC. Translation gives CASSLDWDRGRYGYTF.